A selection of T cell receptor beta chains follows, all from one sample in a study of T cell responses to AZD1222 COVID-19 vaccine. The protocol was immunoSEQ multiplex PCR, while the TCRdb copy is restricted to in-frame clones and leaves out a portion. The sample holds 120,000 or so clones, around 89% seen once. The material was peripheral blood, obtained 28 days after the second AZD1222 dose. The receptors stem from an adult who received the AZD1222 COVID-19 vaccine. The CDR3 runs from the conserved cysteine through the conserved F or W. The D gene is left open where the match is weak. Clone size is shown for a subset of rows, as once, few, many or a class of expanded clone.

abundance,len,v_gene,j_gene,d_gene,CDR3aa,CDR3nt
NA,12,TRBV28,TRBJ1-2,NA,CASSSGVYGYTF,TGTGCCAGCAGTTCAGGGGTCTATGGCTACACCTTC
NA,13,TRBV12-3/TRBV12-4,TRBJ2-7,TRBD1,CASTEQGAGEQYF,TGTGCCAGCACCGAACAGGGGGCGGGCGAGCAGTACTTC
NA,14,TRBV28,TRBJ1-1,NA,CASFKGGGGTEAFF,TGTGCCAGCTTTAAGGGGGGCGGTGGGACTGAAGCTTTCTTT
NA,12,TRBV28,TRBJ1-2,NA,CASSLLGYGYTF,TGTGCCAGCAGTTTATTAGGGTATGGCTACACCTTC
NA,14,TRBV7-2,TRBJ2-7,NA,CASSAGRLTYEQYF,TGTGCCAGCAGCGCTGGACGGTTGACCTACGAGCAGTACTTC
NA,16,TRBV4-3,TRBJ2-1,NA,CASSQEVQGSYNEQFF,TGCGCCAGCAGCCAAGAGGTCCAGGGGTCCTACAATGAGCAGTTCTTC
NA,14,TRBV19,TRBJ2-7,TRBD1,CASSPRTGSYEQYF,TGTGCCAGTAGTCCAAGGACAGGGAGCTACGAGCAGTACTTC
NA,16,TRBV19,TRBJ2-5,TRBD2,CASSTSGRYPTETQYF,TGTGCCAGTAGTACTAGCGGGAGGTACCCCACCGAGACCCAGTACTTC
NA,17,TRBV10-3,TRBJ1-3,TRBD1,CAITRGDRRLSGNTIYF,TGTGCCATCACCAGGGGGGACAGACGCTTGTCTGGAAACACCATATATTTT
NA,17,TRBV24-1,TRBJ1-5,TRBD1,CATRGTGTVEACQPQHF,TGTGCCACCAGAGGGACAGGAACAGTGGAGGCCTGTCAGCCCCAGCATTTT
NA,13,TRBV6-5,TRBJ1-2,NA,CASYQGINYGYTF,TGTGCCAGTTATCAGGGGATTAACTATGGCTACACCTTC
NA,15,TRBV27,TRBJ2-5,NA,CASSSPRGVGETQYF,TGTGCCAGCAGTTCCCCACGCGGGGTCGGCGAGACCCAGTACTTC
NA,12,TRBV24-1,TRBJ1-4,NA,CATSDFSEKLFF,TGTGCCACCAGTGATTTTAGCGAAAAACTGTTTTTT
NA,13,TRBV18,TRBJ1-2,NA,CASSPAADYGYTF,TGTGCCAGCTCCCCGGCGGCAGATTATGGCTACACCTTC
NA,14,TRBV5-1,TRBJ1-1,TRBD1,CASSFTGADTEAFF,TGCGCCAGCAGCTTTACAGGGGCGGACACTGAAGCTTTCTTT
NA,14,TRBV15,TRBJ1-2,NA,CATSRVGSLYGYTF,TGTGCCACCAGCAGAGTGGGCAGCCTCTATGGCTACACCTTC
NA,16,TRBV15,TRBJ1-4,NA,CATSPLDGGLNEKLFF,TGTGCCACCAGCCCTCTGGACGGCGGACTAAATGAAAAACTGTTTTTT
NA,15,TRBV20-1,TRBJ1-6,NA,CSASSRSSYNSPLHF,TGCAGTGCTAGTTCTAGGAGCTCCTATAATTCACCCCTCCACTTT
NA,13,TRBV28,TRBJ2-5,NA,CAIGGGDQETQYF,TGTGCCATCGGGGGTGGAGACCAAGAGACCCAGTACTTC
NA,16,TRBV11-2,TRBJ2-5,TRBD2,CASSLGLAGGQETQYF,TGTGCCAGCAGCTTAGGGTTAGCGGGGGGTCAAGAGACCCAGTACTTC
NA,16,TRBV10-2,TRBJ2-4,TRBD2,CASSQTSGGNQDIQYF,TGCGCCAGCAGCCAGACTAGCGGGGGAAACCAGGACATTCAGTACTTC
once,15,TRBV7-6,TRBJ1-1,NA,CASSLTGKGNTEAFF,TGTGCCAGCAGCTTAACGGGGAAGGGGAACACTGAAGCTTTCTTT
NA,14,TRBV4-1,TRBJ2-3,NA,CASSLRPSTDTQYF,TGCGCCAGCAGCCTGCGGCCCAGCACAGATACGCAGTATTTT
NA,12,TRBV6-5,TRBJ2-1,NA,CASSRNLEEQFF,TGTGCCAGCAGTCGAAATCTAGAAGAGCAGTTCTTC
NA,13,TRBV12-3/TRBV12-4,TRBJ2-7,NA,CASNPGPYYEQYF,TGTGCCAGCAATCCCGGGCCCTACTACGAGCAGTACTTC
NA,15,TRBV6-4,TRBJ2-7,TRBD2,CASSPTSGSSYEQYF,TGTGCCAGCAGCCCGACTAGCGGGAGCTCCTACGAGCAGTACTTC
NA,14,TRBV19,TRBJ2-7,NA,CASSPRDGSYEQYF,TGTGCCAGTAGTCCCCGGGACGGATCCTACGAGCAGTACTTC
NA,12,TRBV7-2,TRBJ2-7,NA,CASSSAAYEQYF,TGTGCCAGCAGCTCGGCGGCCTACGAGCAGTACTTC
NA,15,TRBV7-6,TRBJ1-3,NA,CASSTDRHSGNTIYF,TGTGCCAGCAGCACAGACCGCCACTCTGGAAACACCATATATTTT
NA,13,TRBV12-3/TRBV12-4,TRBJ1-2,NA,CASSFPGAYGYTF,TGTGCCAGCAGTTTCCCAGGCGCCTATGGCTACACCTTC
NA,14,TRBV9,TRBJ1-3,NA,CASSVNVGWNTIYF,TGTGCCAGCAGCGTGAATGTTGGGTGGAACACCATATATTTT
NA,18,TRBV4-2,TRBJ2-1,TRBD2,CASSQDGSSGSSYNEQFF,TGTGCCAGCAGCCAAGATGGGTCGAGCGGGAGCTCCTACAATGAGCAGTTCTTC
once,12,TRBV28,TRBJ2-7,NA,CATRAISYEQYF,TGTGCCACCCGGGCCATATCCTACGAGCAGTACTTC
NA,14,TRBV4-1,TRBJ2-1,TRBD2,CASSQRTRNNEQFF,TGCGCCAGCAGCCAGAGGACTAGAAACAATGAGCAGTTCTTC
NA,13,TRBV29-1,TRBJ1-2,NA,CSVEIRGIIGYTF,TGCAGCGTTGAGATTCGGGGGATCATAGGCTACACCTTC
NA,15,TRBV27,TRBJ2-7,NA,CASSLGPGTSYEQYF,TGTGCCAGCAGTTTAGGGCCTGGGACTTCCTACGAGCAGTACTTC
NA,15,TRBV6-4,TRBJ2-1,TRBD2,CASSELAGGVNEQFF,TGTGCCAGCAGTGAGCTAGCGGGAGGGGTCAATGAGCAGTTCTTC
NA,15,TRBV29-1,TRBJ1-5,NA,CSVVLWGTLNQPQHF,TGCAGCGTTGTCTTGTGGGGAACCCTAAATCAGCCCCAGCATTTT
NA,14,TRBV27,TRBJ1-5,NA,CASSLQYSNQPQHF,TGTGCCAGCAGTTTACAGTATAGCAATCAGCCCCAGCATTTT
NA,14,TRBV28,TRBJ1-2,NA,CASSLGRTNYGYTF,TGTGCCAGCAGTTTAGGGCGGACCAACTATGGCTACACCTTC
NA,16,TRBV28,TRBJ1-2,TRBD1,CASSSSQGAVRGGYTF,TGTGCCAGCAGCTCTTCACAGGGGGCTGTTCGGGGTGGCTACACCTTC
once,14,TRBV29-1,TRBJ1-2,NA,CSVAGGGTSYGYTF,TGCAGCGTTGCCGGGGGGGGCACCAGCTATGGCTACACCTTC